A single TCR beta chain is shown here with its context. This clonotype appeared many times. Its antigen is not yet known. Base qualities were left out, and no much larger clone turns up one base away. This sample was included in a study of identical twins (dated by TCRdb to 2015 to 2016). Regarding the research as a whole: The study deep-sequenced TCR alpha and beta repertoires from monozygotic twins, unrelated adults of various ages and cord blood to test whether fetal clonotypes persist. To rule out contamination, replicate twin experiments were performed at different times with different library preparation protocols. General study outcomes and caveats: Because the same donors could not be followed over many years, the conclusions depended on cross-sectional statistical analysis. In monozygotic twins, out-of-frame TCR alpha sharing was systematically underestimated by recombination models, although the models agreed with sharing between unrelated individuals. The excess sharing between twins in beta out-of-frame sequences was weaker because fewer shared sequences reduced the signal-to-noise ratio. Invariant T cells such as MAIT and iNKT could partly confound zero-insertion analyses, though diverse VJ usage argued against this for most clonotypes. Out-of-frame TCR alpha sequences shared between twins showed an excess of low generation-probability sequences compared with coincidental sharing between unrelated individuals. Abundant cord blood beta clonotypes had fewer insertions, young adult naive repertoires showed a similar but weaker trend, and memory repertoires showed no such trend.

All donors were healthy Caucasians. The twin cohort comprised three pairs of female monozygotic twins, all aged roughly 18 to 30 years. The RNA used for TCR libraries was isolated from peripheral blood mononuclear cells. Library method: 5' RACE. TCRdb shows the sequencer as Illumina HiSeq 2000. A universal primer binding site was added through template switching, and the final cDNA carried a unique molecular identifier so that TCR cDNA molecules could be counted accurately. Specific primers in the conserved constant-segment region were used to synthesize first-strand cDNA for the TCR alpha and beta chains. To control for contamination, every cDNA library was double barcoded, receiving both a SMART-Mk sample barcode and Illumina barcodes. TruSeq adapter sequences along with Illumina sample barcodes were introduced in two successive PCR steps. The TCR alpha and beta cDNA libraries were sequenced on the Illumina HiSeq platform using custom primers. The original pipeline was this. Raw reads were processed with MiGEC to extract unique molecular identifiers, and MiXCR was used to determine CDR3 positions. Recombination models were inferred per individual with the repgenHMM and IGoR tools using an EM algorithm. The tcR package in R was used for shared clonotype analysis, with sharing normalized by the product of cloneset sizes. To study raw recombination without the effects of thymic and clonal selection, out-of-frame nonproductive sequences were analyzed. TCRdb handled the public reads itself, with Q25 trimming in fastp and clone calling in MiXCR, and kept productive beta chains. Merged by CDR3 protein, the rows form single entries marked with the most common genes and DNA. For this entry, the V and J calls and clone size follow TCRdb and not the study's own pipeline. The sample table contains approximately 890,000 distinct CDR3 sequences; only one count was recorded for about 12% of them. In total, the top ten clones hold around 1.5% of the sample.

The germline ends are 10 bases apart after V is trimmed by 4 bases and J by 0 bases. Its CDR3 holds 15 amino acids, cysteine through phenylalanine. Only the CDR3 DNA stays, 45 bases, in frame from base 1. The germline V gene (reference sequence) gives CDR1 as LGHDT and CDR2 as YNNKEL. These data are also associated with another study on yellow fever vaccine responses in identical twins. The other study reports the following: According to the authors, the vaccine-induced T cell response in identical twins seemed to be partly convergent and partly specific to each individual. In identical twins, the study followed T cell clones that responded to the vaccine with precision.

What was sequenced was PBMCs. This clonotype was obtained from a woman aged 18-29 years in good health. The chain is assembled from TRBV3-1 and TRBJ2-1, with a tentative D gene TRBD2 over 6 matching bases. The CDR3 reads as follows: CASSPTRDSYNEQFF. Here is the DNA: TGTGCCAGCAGCCCGACTAGAGACTCCTACAATGAGCAGTTCTTC.